This TCR beta chain is from a study of beta chain features in type 1 diabetes. Study results and limitations: Within each of all four CD4+ subsets, Type 1 diabetes patients had TCRB CDR3s that were moderately but significantly shorter. An over-representation of cells with high TCR expression could result from cDNA sequencing.

The authors sorted CD4+ naive, central memory, regulatory and stem cell-like memory cells via CD45RO/CCR7/CD25/CD127/CD95/CD27. The entirety of the isolated RNA underwent reverse transcription, so expressed TCRB transcripts were sequenced. Generated by immunoSEQ multiplex PCR, the TCRdb table keeps only in-frame clones and is missing some. This sample has 200,000 to 250,000 clones; approximately 15% occur once, and the top ten carry approximately 0.018%. This clone came up a few times. Its antigen is unidentified. This CDR3 contains 15 residues. The germline V gene has CDR1 MNHNY and CDR2 SVGAGI (reference sequence). The germline V and J ends were trimmed by 0 bases and 5 bases, with 11 bases remaining between them.

This receptor was taken from a man aged 25 to 40 with type 1 diabetes. The V and J genes are TRBV6-6 and TRBJ2-1; possibly TRBD1 for D (6 bases). The material sequenced was naive CD4+ T cells from blood. CDR3 nucleotides: TGTGCCAGCAGTTACTCAGGGGGTGGTGACAATGAGCAGTTCTTC. This codes for CASSYSGGGDNEQFF.